This is a list of T cell receptor beta chains from one sample in a study of T-cell reconstitution after alpha-beta-depleted transplantation in children. TCRdb used MiXCR to reprocess the PCR reads, holding one entry per CDR3 protein. The data show almost 600,000 distinct CDR3 sequences, about a quarter seen once. The starting material was PBMCs, obtained before TCRalphabeta/CD19-depleted stem cell transplant. The receptors shown here come from a boy under three years old with Wiskott-Aldrich syndrome, due to receive a stem cell transplant. Both conserved end residues are part of each CDR3. Each record gives: D gene, V gene, J gene, clone size, CDR3 protein, CDR3 DNA. The D gene is left open where the match is weak. The size entry is marked missing in some rows and otherwise reads once, few, many or a size class.

.	TRBV12-3/TRBV12-4	TRBJ2-7	.	CASSKTRGHEQYF	TGTGCCAGCAGTAAGACCAGGGGTCACGAGCAGTACTTC
TRBD2	TRBV27	TRBJ2-3	few	CASSFREADTQYF	TGTGCCAGCAGTTTCCGGGAGGCAGATACGCAGTATTTT
.	TRBV3-1	TRBJ2-7	.	CASSPLGLSEGQYF	TGTGCCAGCAGCCCCCTGGGACTCTCAGAGGGGCAGTACTTC
.	TRBV5-1	TRBJ1-1	.	CASSIRPPAPMNTEAFF	TGCGCCAGCAGCATTCGGCCCCCAGCGCCGATGAACACTGAAGCTTTCTTT
TRBD1	TRBV7-9	TRBJ1-2	few	CASSWTGNYGYTF	TGTGCCAGCAGCTGGACAGGGAACTATGGCTACACCTTC
.	TRBV12-3/TRBV12-4	TRBJ2-7	.	CASSFSRLAFHEQYF	TGTGCCAGCAGTTTTAGTCGCCTAGCGTTCCACGAGCAGTACTTC
.	TRBV9	TRBJ1-2	few	CASSADRYGYTF	TGTGCCAGCAGCGCAGACAGATATGGCTACACCTTC
TRBD2	TRBV5-1	TRBJ2-3	.	CASSSADLAGGPPGTQYF	TGCGCCAGCAGCTCCGCAGATCTGGCGGGAGGGCCCCCCGGCACGCAGTATTTT
.	TRBV12-3/TRBV12-4	TRBJ2-2	.	CASRSQGAANTGELFF	TGTGCCAGCCGCTCTCAGGGAGCGGCGAACACCGGGGAGCTGTTTTTT
TRBD2	TRBV6-2/TRBV6-3	TRBJ2-1	few	CASTLVRLAGVNLGSSYNEQFF	TGTGCCAGCACTCTCGTTCGACTAGCGGGAGTTAATTTAGGGAGCTCCTACAATGAGCAGTTCTTC
TRBD2	TRBV20-1	TRBJ2-1	.	CRRTSGSQDNEQFF	TGCAGAAGGACTAGCGGGAGCCAGGACAATGAGCAGTTCTTC
.	TRBV5-5	TRBJ2-4	few	CASSLSPSAKNIQYF	TGTGCCAGCAGCTTGTCCCCCAGCGCCAAAAACATTCAGTACTTC
.	TRBV2	TRBJ2-1	few	CASSETPGQFF	TGTGCCAGCAGTGAGACCCCAGGGCAGTTCTTC
TRBD1	TRBV5-1	TRBJ2-5	few	CASSLIDREETQYF	TGCGCCAGCAGCTTAATAGACAGGGAAGAGACCCAGTACTTC
.	TRBV5-1	TRBJ2-5	.	CASSRGANQETQYF	TGCGCCAGCAGCCGCGGGGCGAACCAAGAGACCCAGTACTTC
TRBD1	TRBV28	TRBJ2-1	.	CASSSGQGPNEQFF	TGTGCCAGCAGTTCCGGACAGGGTCCCAATGAGCAGTTCTTC
.	TRBV29-1	TRBJ2-5	few	CSVDENQPQETQYF	TGCAGCGTCGATGAAAACCAGCCGCAAGAGACCCAGTACTTC